This T cell receptor (beta chain) was identified during a study of blood T cell repertoires in COVID-19. In the study overall: COVID-19 samples from acute and convalescent phases originated in the United States, Italy and Spain. Nucleic acid was either cDNA or gDNA, and it came from T cells, B-cell-depleted T cells, or PBMCs.

The repertoire was sequenced with immunoSEQ multiplex PCR; TCRdb's copy has only in-frame clones and lacks some. The sample holds some 450,000 clones, about 90% seen once. CDR1 and CDR2 from the germline V gene are KGHSH and LQKENI. J gave up 4 bases and V 2 bases, and 4 bases lay outside the gene matches. The CDR3 sequence is 16 residues long. The sample consisted of peripheral blood. The source is a young man with COVID-19, enrolled during active disease. The chain combines TRBV18 with TRBJ2-2, with TRBD1 identical over 10 bases. This CDR3 is CASSPVGQGGTGELFF. The CDR3 DNA follows: TGTGCCAGCTCACCAGTCGGACAGGGGGGCACCGGGGAGCTGTTTTTT. The complete variable domain, with remaining parts taken from reference TRBV18 and TRBJ2-2, reads NAGVMQNPRHLVRRRGQEARLRCSPMKGHSHVYWYRQLPEEGLKFMVYLQKENIIDESGMPKERFSAEFPKEGPSILRIQQVVRGDSAAYFCASSPVGQGGTGELFFGEGSRLTVL.